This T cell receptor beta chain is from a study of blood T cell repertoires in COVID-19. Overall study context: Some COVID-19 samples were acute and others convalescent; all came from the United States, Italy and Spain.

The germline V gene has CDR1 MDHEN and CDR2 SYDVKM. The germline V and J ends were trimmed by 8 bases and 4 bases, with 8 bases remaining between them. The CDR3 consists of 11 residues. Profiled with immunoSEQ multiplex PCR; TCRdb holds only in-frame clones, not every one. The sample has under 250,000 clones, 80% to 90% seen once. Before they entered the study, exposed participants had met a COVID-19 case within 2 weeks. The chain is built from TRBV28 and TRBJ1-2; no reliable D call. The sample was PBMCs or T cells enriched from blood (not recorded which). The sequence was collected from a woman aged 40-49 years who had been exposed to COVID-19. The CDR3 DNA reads TGTGCCAGCGGCAGGCCCTATGGCTACACCTTC. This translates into CASGRPYGYTF.